A single sample is the source of the 14 T cell receptor beta chains below, sequenced in a study of blood T cells in healthy people across ages. The second PCR ran roughly 7 to 12 cycles with a sample-barcoded 5' primer and J-beta primers. Via MiXCR, TCRdb re-called the 5' RACE reads, giving one row per CDR3 protein. The sample lists approximately 360,000 distinct CDR3 sequences, roughly half occurring once. Sequencing was carried out using blood. The receptors were sampled from a man aged 55-75 years in good health.

This clonotype turned up a few times. In DNA, the CDR3 is TGTGCCAGCAGCGGAGGGCGGACCTACGAGCAGTACTTC. This gives the protein CASSGGRTYEQYF. The chain is built from TRBV7-6 and TRBJ2-7, with D tentatively TRBD2 (6 bases). Germline CDR1 reads SGHVS; CDR2 reads FNYEAQ. Trimming cost V 5 bases and J 2 bases, with 10 bases left between them. There are 13 residues in the CDR3.

This clonotype has more than one count but fewer than ten. The rearrangement uses TRBV9 and TRBJ2-3, with 12 bases matching TRBD2. The CDR3 is 18 amino acids. The germline gives CDR1 SGDLS, CDR2 YYNGEE. With V trimmed by 5 bases and J by 2 bases, 12 bases remained unmatched. CDR3: CASSWTSGTRSYTDTQYF. CDR3 nucleotides: TGTGCCAGCAGTTGGACTAGCGGGACTCGGTCCTACACAGATACGCAGTATTTT.

This clonotype was detected only a few times. J is TRBJ2-7 and V is TRBV2, with 7 bases identical to TRBD1. V lost 6 bases to trimming and J lost 7 bases; unmatched junction nucleotides: 15. Per germline, CDR1 SNHLY and CDR2 FYNNEI. CDR3 length: 15 residues. The CDR3 sequence is CASSIRTTGQAEQYF. CDR3 DNA sequence: TGTGCCAGCAGCATCCGGACCACCGGACAGGCGGAGCAGTACTTC.

The rearrangement joins TRBV11-2 to TRBJ1-2; 7 bases line up with TRBD1. The junction had 9 bases not matched to a gene; V was cut back by 5 bases and J by 3 bases. The germline CDR1 and CDR2 sequences are SGHAT and FQNNGV. CDR3 length equals 15 residues. CDR3 protein: CASSRRQGWYYGYTF. CDR3 nucleotide sequence: TGTGCCAGCAGCCGAAGACAGGGATGGTACTATGGCTACACCTTC.

The chain uses TRBV6-5 and TRBJ1-2; D not resolved. This CDR3 comprises 15 residues. CDR1 MNHEY and CDR2 SVGAGI come from the germline V gene. Trimming pared 7 bases from V and 2 bases from J, leaving 17 bases between. Written as DNA, the CDR3 is TGTGCCAGCACCCGCACGCTATCGTCCAACTATGGCTACACCTTC. This encodes CASTRTLSSNYGYTF.

The V gene is TRBV20-1, the J gene TRBJ2-7; D perhaps matches TRBD2 (5 bases). Deletions cut 4 bases from V and 4 bases from J, with 5 bases between. Germline assignment: CDR1 DFQATT and CDR2 SNEGSKA (reference sequence). This CDR3 region has 10 residues. CDR3 DNA: TGCAGTGCTAAGCGGTACGAGCAGTACTTC. The encoded protein is CSAKRYEQYF.

This chain links TRBV18 with TRBJ2-6; 7 nucleotides agree with TRBD2. V shed 5 bases, J shed 0 bases, and the junction held 4 bases outside the gene matches. This CDR3 has 16 amino acids. Germline loops: CDR1 KGHSH, CDR2 LQKENI. In DNA form, the CDR3 reads TGTGCCAGCTCATCTGGGGACTACTCTGGGGCCAACGTCCTGACTTTC. Its translation is CASSSGDYSGANVLTF.

This clonotype was seen only a few times. This chain joins TRBV30 and TRBJ2-1, with D unclear. From germline, CDR1 is GTSNPN and CDR2 SVGIG (reference sequence). This CDR3 has 10 residues. Trimming took off 0 bases at V and 8 bases at J, with 2 bases between the two ends. CDR3 nucleotide sequence: TGTGCCTGGAGTGTACATGAGCAGTTCTTC. Protein: CAWSVHEQFF.

The V gene is TRBV20-1, the J gene TRBJ2-1; D is possibly TRBD1 or TRBD2 (5 bases each). Per the germline V gene, CDR1 is DFQATT and CDR2 is SNEGSKA (reference sequence). Trimming pared 0 bases from V and 0 bases from J, leaving 12 bases between. The CDR3 spans 16 residues. The CDR3 DNA is TGCAGTGCTAGAGATCTTCAGGGAGACTCCTACAATGAGCAGTTCTTC. Its protein product is CSARDLQGDSYNEQFF.

The chain has TRBV7-9 and TRBJ2-4, with D hard to call. Gene TRBJ2-7 matches the end of the DNA better, so the J call may be wrong. CDR3 length: 15 residues. CDR1 and CDR2 (germline): SEHNR, FQNEAQ (reference sequence). The CDR3: CASSSGNGISYEQYF. The CDR3 DNA follows: TGTGCCAGCAGCTCAGGCAACGGCATCTCCTACGAGCAGTACTTC.

The chain couples TRBV7-2 to TRBJ2-7; perhaps TRBD1 as D (5 bases). This CDR3 has 16 residues. Trimming cost V 7 bases and J 3 bases, with 22 bases left between them. The germline gives CDR1 SGHTA, CDR2 FQGNSA. In nucleotides, the CDR3 is TGTGCCAGCAACCACCGGAACAGGCTTTTTTACTACGAGCAGTACTTC. It encodes CASNHRNRLFYYEQYF. Full variable domain (rest looked up from reference TRBV7-2 and TRBJ2-7): GAGVSQSPSNKVTEKGKDVELRCDPISGHTALYWYRQSLGQGLEFLIYFQGNSAPDKSGLPSDRFSAERTGGSVSTLTIQRTQQEDSAVYLCASNHRNRLFYYEQYFGPGTRLTVT.

The rearrangement uses TRBV21-1 and TRBJ2-7; TRBD2 is the table's D call, not checked against the DNA. TRBV21-1 is described as a pseudogene. CDR3 length: 15 amino acids. The CDR3 is CAGLRAAEGVYEQYF. DNA of the CDR3: TGTGCCGGCCTCCGGGCAGCGGAGGGAGTCTACGAGCAGTACTTC.

The chain carries TRBV20-1 and TRBJ1-1, with a possible D match to TRBD1 (6 bases). V gave up 1 base and J gave up 5 bases, with 14 bases separating them. This CDR3 has 14 amino acids. CDR1 DFQATT and CDR2 SNEGSKA come from the germline V gene (reference sequence). In nucleotides, the CDR3 is TGCAGTGCTAGAGCAGGTGGGGGGCGTACTGAAGCTTTCTTT. It specifies CSARAGGGRTEAFF.

This clonotype was counted many times. The CDR3 coding sequence is TGTGCCAGCAGTTACCCCAAACTAGCGGAACAAGAGACCCAGTACTTC. This encodes CASSYPKLAEQETQYF. The rearrangement joins TRBV12-3 or TRBV12-4 to TRBJ2-5, with TRBD2 matching 8 bases. Trimming cost V 4 bases and J 2 bases; bases outside gene matches: 9. This CDR3 has 16 residues.